This T cell receptor beta chain was sequenced during a study of beta chain features in type 1 diabetes. Findings of the study overall: TCRB CDR3s were moderately but significantly shorter in Type 1 diabetes patients in all four CD4+ subsets. A greater similarity of naive, central memory and Treg TCRB repertoires was seen among patients than among healthy donors.

Germline V gene sequence: CDR1 MDHEN, CDR2 SYDVKM. V lost 5 bases to trimming and J lost 0 bases, with 11 bases between them. The CDR3 is 14 residues long. Investigators reverse transcribed all isolated RNA, so they sequenced expressed TCRB transcripts. It was found that naive, central memory and regulatory T cell samples averaged approximately 3.6 million reads. Profiling relied on immunoSEQ multiplex PCR, and the TCRdb table lists in-frame clones only, not all of them. The sample lists around 250,000 clones; over 11% were seen once. Every participating donor gave one draw, a heparinised blood sample averaging about 100 mL. Purity (above 95%) was reached by all sorted populations. Note on this clone: Its specificity is not known.

The receptor comes from a young man with type 1 diabetes. The material sequenced was naive CD4+ T cells from blood. The chain combines TRBV28 with TRBJ2-7; D might be TRBD2 (6 bases). The CDR3 sequence: CASSIAASSYEQYF. CDR3 DNA sequence: TGTGCCAGCAGTATAGCGGCGAGCTCCTACGAGCAGTACTTC.